The next 13 T cell receptor beta chains were all read from a single sample in a study of siplizumab effects on memory and regulatory T cells (dated by TCRdb to the late 2010s). Receptor amplification or capture employed the immunoSEQ multiplex PCR assay. The table comes from immuneACCESS by way of TCRdb, which keeps in-frame sequences with V and J called. Part of the clones is missing from these tables; in studies checked, under half for an unresolved V gene and the rest for unknown reasons. This sample holds approximately 84,000 clones; 95% were observed only once. The ten largest make up less than 20% of the sample. Specimen: CD8+ T cells sorted from blood. These TCRs come from a human donor in good health.

The rearrangement links TRBV15 to TRBJ2-3; 13 bases are shared with TRBD2. The CDR3 is made up of 16 amino acids. Trimming removed 4 bases from V and 0 bases from J; junction bases left unmatched: 1. CDR1 LNHNV and CDR2 YYDKDF come from the germline V gene (reference sequence). This chain's CDR3 is CATSTGLAGSTDTQYF. Here the CDR3 DNA reads TGTGCCACCAGCACGGGACTAGCGGGAAGCACAGATACGCAGTATTTT. Drawing the rest from reference TRBV15 and TRBJ2-3, the complete variable domain is DAMVIQNPRYQVTQFGKPVTLSCSQTLNHNVMYWYQQKSSQAPKLLFHYYDKDFNNEADTPDNFQSRRPNTSFCFLDIRSPGLGDTAMYLCATSTGLAGSTDTQYFGPGTRLTVL.

The chain combines TRBV2 with TRBJ2-7; 9 positions match TRBD1. The CDR3 extends over 14 amino acids. Germline-derived CDR1 and CDR2 are SNHLY and FYNNEI. Trimming at V came to 4 bases and at J to 4 bases, leaving 5 bases not matched to a gene. The CDR3 loop is CASSVGQGEYEQYF. The CDR3 DNA sequence: TGTGCCAGCAGTGTGGGACAGGGAGAATACGAGCAGTACTTC.

The chain couples TRBV4-2 to TRBJ2-2, with 10 bases identical to TRBD2. The CDR3 consists of 18 residues. Germline trimming cut 4 bases from V and 5 bases from J; bases unmatched to any gene: 13. Germline CDR1 LGHNA, CDR2 YNFKEQ. CDR3 coding DNA: TGTGCCAGCAGCCGGACCGGACTAGCGGAGCTTAGGACCGGGGAGCTGTTTTTT. Its translation: CASSRTGLAELRTGELFF.

V and J are TRBV27 and TRBJ2-7, with 7 bases fitting TRBD1. V dropped 6 bases and J dropped 4; count of bases not matched to a gene: 6. The CDR3 has 13 amino acids. Looked up from germline, CDR1 is MNHEY and CDR2 is SMNVEV (reference sequence). The CDR3 DNA sequence: TGTGCCAGCAGGACGACAGGGAAGTACGAGCAGTACTTC. It translates to CASRTTGKYEQYF.

This clone came up once. The CDR3 DNA reads TGCGCCAGCAGCCAAGATAGGGCCAAGGGATTAAAAGCTTTCTTT. This sequence encodes CASSQDRAKGLKAFF. The chain has TRBV4-1 and TRBJ1-1; no firm D call. Trimming removed 0 bases at V and 9 bases at J, with 17 bases between. The CDR3 consists of 15 residues. Germline lookup yields CDR1 MGHRA and CDR2 YSYEKL.

The chain combines TRBV9 with TRBJ1-2, with 8 bases fitting TRBD1. Per the germline V gene, CDR1 is SGDLS and CDR2 is YYNGEE. After removal of 5 bases from V and 6 bases from J, the junction contained 12 bases not matched to a gene. CDR3 length: 15 amino acids. The CDR3 nucleotides read TGTGCCAGCAGGGCAACAACAGGGGGACATCATGGCTACACCTTC. Residues: CASRATTGGHHGYTF.

Note on this clone: The same CDR3 can be traced to other DNA sequences in this sample. V gene TRBV11-2 combines with J gene TRBJ2-7; 8 nucleotides align to TRBD1. There are 14 residues in the CDR3. Germline V CDR1 and CDR2: SGHAT, FQNNGV. The J segment lost 4 bases and the V segment lost 3 bases, leaving 5 bases of the junction unmatched. As DNA, the CDR3 is TGTGCCAGCAGCTTCGGGACAGGAGAATACGAGCAGTACTTC. Translated, it gives CASSFGTGEYEQYF.

This clone was seen once. The chain carries TRBV19 and TRBJ2-1; the D gene is possibly TRBD2 (5 bases). The CDR3 is 16 amino acids. Looked up from germline, CDR1 is LNHDA and CDR2 is SQIVND (reference sequence). The germline V and J ends were trimmed by 4 bases and 8 bases, with 21 bases remaining between them. CDR3 sequence (DNA): TGTGCCAGTAGTACCCCCCGAGAATCCGAGGGCTATGAGCAGTTCTTC. It codes for CASSTPRESEGYEQFF.

This clone was seen just once. The same CDR3 also results from other DNA sequences found in this sample. The rearrangement links TRBV19 to TRBJ2-1; D gene unclear. This CDR3 is 11 amino acids long. The V gene's germline CDR1 is LNHDA and CDR2 SQIVND (reference sequence). Trimming took off 5 bases at V and 4 bases at J, with 3 bases between the two ends. DNA of the CDR3: TGTGCCAGTAGTCTATACAATGAGCAGTTCTTC. Amino acid sequence: CASSLYNEQFF.

This chain connects TRBV4-1 to TRBJ2-7; the match to TRBD2 covers 8 bases. The CDR3 covers 13 residues. Germline CDR1 MGHRA, CDR2 YSYEKL. With 1 base clipped from V and 5 bases from J, the junction kept 1 base outside the gene matches. CDR3 coding DNA: TGCGCCAGCAGCCAAGCGGGGGGGGACGAGCAGTACTTC. It is translated as CASSQAGGDEQYF.

This clone was counted once. CDR3 nucleotide sequence: TGCAGCGCTGGTCTCCCCACCGGGGAGCTGTTTTTT. It translates to CSAGLPTGELFF. The rearrangement uses TRBV29-1 and TRBJ2-2; the D is unclear. Between the trimmed V and J ends, which lost 7 bases and 4 bases, there was a span of 10 bases. Per germline, CDR1 SQVTM and CDR2 ANQGSEA. The CDR3 consists of 12 residues.

This chain links TRBV6-5 with TRBJ1-5, with D possibly matching TRBD1 (5 bases). CDR1 is MNHEY, CDR2 SVGAGI, per germline. There are 13 residues in the CDR3. V lost 6 bases and J lost 6, with 12 bases in between. CDR3 protein: CASSPSGGQPQHF. For the CDR3, the DNA is TGTGCCAGCAGCCCCTCGGGGGGTCAGCCCCAGCATTTT.

The gene calls are TRBV7-9 and TRBJ2-1, with a possible D match to TRBD2 (6 bases). Germline CDR1 is SEHNR and CDR2 is FQNEAQ (reference sequence). V dropped 5 bases and J dropped 8 bases, with 16 bases sitting between them. This CDR3 is 14 amino acids long. In DNA form, the CDR3 reads TGTGCCAGCAGCCCAAGTCGGGAGTGGTATGAGCAGTTCTTC. Encoded protein: CASSPSREWYEQFF. Combining the CDR3 with reference TRBV7-9 and TRBJ2-1 gives the whole variable domain DTGVSQNPRHKITKRGQNVTFRCDPISEHNRLYWYRQTLGQGPEFLTYFQNEAQLEKSRLLSDRFSAERPKGSFSTLEIQRTEQGDSAMYLCASSPSREWYEQFFGPGTRLTVL.